The entry below gives a single T cell receptor beta chain sequence along with its context. The sample is drawn from a study of blood T cell repertoires in COVID-19. Methods used by the authors: It was from reference gene primer amplification that nucleated cell counts were estimated. Clones were read by immunoSEQ multiplex PCR, and TCRdb kept only the in-frame ones, dropping some. The D gene and trimming were derived from the DNA, and the V and J assignments and clone size from that table. The table lists about 350,000 clones, roughly 86% of them singletons. The V gene's germline CDR1 is SGHKS and CDR2 YYEKEE (reference sequence). The CDR3 loop spans 13 amino acids. V trimming: 4 bases; J trimming: 6 bases; junction bases outside the gene matches: 2.

The sequencing sample was made of peripheral blood. This chain joins TRBV5-5 and TRBJ2-1; 9 nucleotides agree with TRBD1. This receptor was identified in a man aged 25 to 40 with COVID-19, enrolled during active disease. The CDR3 bases are TGTGCCAGCAGCCCGGACAGGGGCAATGAGCAGTTCTTC. Residues: CASSPDRGNEQFF.